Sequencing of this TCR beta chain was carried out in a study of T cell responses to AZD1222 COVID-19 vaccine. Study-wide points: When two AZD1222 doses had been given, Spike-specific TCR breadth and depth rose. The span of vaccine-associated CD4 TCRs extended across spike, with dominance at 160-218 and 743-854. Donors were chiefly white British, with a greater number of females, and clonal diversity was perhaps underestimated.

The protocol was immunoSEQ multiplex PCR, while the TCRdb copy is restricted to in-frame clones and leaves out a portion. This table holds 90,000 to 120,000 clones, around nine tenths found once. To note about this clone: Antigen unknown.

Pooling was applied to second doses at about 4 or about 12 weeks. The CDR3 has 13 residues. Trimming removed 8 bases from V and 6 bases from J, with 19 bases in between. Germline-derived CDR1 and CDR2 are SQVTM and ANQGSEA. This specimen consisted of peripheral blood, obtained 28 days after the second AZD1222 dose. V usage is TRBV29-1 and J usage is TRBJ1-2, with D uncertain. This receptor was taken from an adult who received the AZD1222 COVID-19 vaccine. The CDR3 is CSTSGRLGNGYTF. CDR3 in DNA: TGCAGCACTTCTGGGCGGTTGGGGAATGGCTACACCTTC.